This paragraph covers one T cell receptor (beta chain) sequence. The protocol was immunoSEQ multiplex PCR, while the TCRdb copy is restricted to in-frame clones and leaves out a portion. The repertoire holds under 350,000 clones, with approximately 86% as singletons. This CDR3 is built from 14 residues. Trimming left V 5 bases short and J 0 bases short, with 8 bases between. From germline, CDR1 is SGHTA and CDR2 FQGNSA. This sample is part of a study of blood T cell repertoires in COVID-19. Sample: PBMCs or T cells enriched from blood (not recorded which). This chain links TRBV7-2 with TRBJ1-3; D might be TRBD1 (5 bases). This sequence originates from a woman between 40 and 50 years old with acute COVID-19. Here the CDR3 reads CASSPRDSGNTIYF. CDR3 sequence (DNA): TGTGCCAGCAGCCCCAGGGACTCTGGAAACACCATATATTTT.